The T cell receptor beta chain described here comes from a study of shared clonotypes between healthy human individuals. Study-level findings and limits: Rarefaction curves obtained for sorted subsets showed sequencing incomplete despite large depth.

TCRdb's copy holds only in-frame clones and misses some; the assay was immunoSEQ multiplex PCR. The sample records 2 million to 2.5 million clones, more than 80% being singletons. Germline lookup yields CDR1 LGHNT and CDR2 FRNRAP. CDR3 length: 23 amino acids. With V trimmed by 2 bases and J by 0 bases, 20 bases remained unmatched. Turning to this clone: Its antigen is unknown.

The chain joins TRBV12-5 to TRBJ2-1, with 12 bases aligning to TRBD2. This clonotype originated in a man in his late teens or twenties in good health. Some clones in this sample may be carry-over from other donors' samples. Input material: naive CD4+ T cells from PBMCs. As to subset: CD45RA+ positively selected. The CDR3 nucleotides are TGTGCTAGTGGTTTGACCTTAACCGCCCCTCTAGCGGGAGGGGATTTCTCCTACAATGAGCAGTTCTTC. This gives the protein CASGLTLTAPLAGGDFSYNEQFF.